This is a list of T cell receptor beta chains from one sample in a study of blood T cells in healthy people across ages. One entry per CDR3 protein, called by TCRdb with MiXCR from the 5' RACE reads. The table includes hundreds of thousands of distinct CDR3 sequences, 45% to 65% detected once. What was sequenced was blood. The receptors were sampled from a man aged 60 to 69 in good health. Each CDR3 is given with its conserved first and last residue. Fields, in order: D gene, clone size, J gene, CDR3 length, V gene, CDR3 DNA, CDR3 protein. A D gene is named only where the DNA matches it firmly. Only part of the rows carry a size: once, few, many, or a class if the clone is expanded.

TRBD2,NA,TRBJ2-1,15,TRBV5-1,TGCGCCGGCAGCCAGAGCGGGGGGCAATACAACGAGCAGTTCTTC,CAGSQSGGQYNEQFF
TRBD1,few,TRBJ2-7,16,TRBV4-1,TGCGCCAGCAGCCTATACCTCACGGGACAGGTCTACGAGCAGTACTTC,CASSLYLTGQVYEQYF
NA,NA,TRBJ2-1,15,TRBV2,TGTGCCAGCAGTGGTGGACCTCCGCCCTACAATGAGCAGTTCTTC,CASSGGPPPYNEQFF
NA,few,TRBJ2-1,13,TRBV4-3,TGCGCCAGCAGCCAAGAGGGTCGGGGTGAGCAGTTCTTC,CASSQEGRGEQFF
TRBD1,NA,TRBJ2-7,13,TRBV28,TGTGCCAGCAGTCGGGACAGTTGGCGCGAGCAGTACTTC,CASSRDSWREQYF
NA,NA,TRBJ2-5,16,TRBV7-9,TGTGCCAGCAGCTTAGCGAGGGGGACGGCGGGGGAGACCCAGTACTTC,CASSLARGTAGETQYF
TRBD2,NA,TRBJ2-3,16,TRBV3-1,TGTGCCAGCAGCCAAGGGCGGGACTACATCACAGATACGCAGTATTTT,CASSQGRDYITDTQYF
TRBD1,NA,TRBJ2-7,15,TRBV10-3,TGTGCCATCAGTGATCCGGGACAGGGGGCCTACGAGCAGTACTTC,CAISDPGQGAYEQYF
TRBD1,NA,TRBJ2-7,13,TRBV3-1,TGTGCCAGCAGCCCGGACAGGACGGGCGAGCAGTACTTC,CASSPDRTGEQYF
NA,few,TRBJ1-1,15,TRBV28,TGTGCCAGCACCCCACCCGGAAATCTGGGAACTGAAGCTTTCTTT,CASTPPGNLGTEAFF
NA,NA,TRBJ2-5,14,TRBV9,TGTGCCAGCAGCGGCGGCGGGGTCCAAGAGACCCAGTACTTC,CASSGGGVQETQYF
TRBD1,NA,TRBJ2-1,15,TRBV20-1,TGCAGTGCTAATGAAGGGGGCTTCTCCTACAATGAGCAGTTCTTC,CSANEGGFSYNEQFF
NA,many,TRBJ2-7,14,TRBV25-1,TGTGCCAGCAGTGATGGGGGGTTTTCCTACGAGCAGTACTTC,CASSDGGFSYEQYF
NA,NA,TRBJ2-3,12,TRBV11-2,TGTGCCAGCAGCATAAGGGAGAATACGCAGTATTTT,CASSIRENTQYF
NA,NA,TRBJ2-3,14,TRBV11-1,TGTGCCAGCAGCTTAGCCCAGGGAGCAGATACGCAGTATTTT,CASSLAQGADTQYF
NA,once,TRBJ1-1,15,TRBV12-3/TRBV12-4,TGTGCCAGCAGTACGGGCCCTAGGCGGAACACTGAAGCTTTCTTT,CASSTGPRRNTEAFF